The rows below give T cell receptor beta chains drawn from one sample of a study of blood T cell repertoires in COVID-19. Profiling relied on immunoSEQ multiplex PCR, and the TCRdb table lists in-frame clones only, not all of them. Of roughly 400,000 clones in the sample, 90% were seen once. Sequenced: PBMCs or T cells enriched from blood (not recorded which). These receptor sequences come from a man between 18 and 35 years old who had recovered from COVID-19. Both conserved end residues are part of each CDR3. Each record gives: J gene, clone size, V gene, D gene, CDR3 DNA, CDR3 protein. The D gene is left open where the match is weak. Expanded clones are given a class, and other clones once, few, many or no size at all.

TRBJ2-2 | NA | TRBV30 | TRBD2 | TGTGCCTCTTTAGCGGGAGGGATAACCGGGGAGCTGTTTTTT | CASLAGGITGELFF
TRBJ2-2 | once | TRBV5-4 | NA | TGTGCCTTGGGGGAGGATATAGGTGGGACCGGGGAGCTGTTTTTT | CALGEDIGGTGELFF
TRBJ2-1 | NA | TRBV2 | NA | TGTGCCAGCAGTGAAGTGGGGACTCGGTTCTTC | CASSEVGTRFF
TRBJ1-2 | few | TRBV6-5 | TRBD1 | TGTGCCAGCAGAACCAGAAGAACAGGGGACTATGGCTACACCTTC | CASRTRRTGDYGYTF
TRBJ2-5 | NA | TRBV28 | TRBD1 | TGTGCCAGCAGCCCCGGTGGGACAGCGGCAGAGACCCAGTACTTC | CASSPGGTAAETQYF
TRBJ2-1 | NA | TRBV24-1 | NA | TGTGCCACCAGTGAGTTCCGGGACTCAGGGCTAAGGGAGCAGTTCTTC | CATSEFRDSGLREQFF
TRBJ1-6 | NA | TRBV19 | NA | TGTGCCAGTAGTATAGGAGGGCAGGAGTTAAATAATTCACCCCTCCACTTT | CASSIGGQELNNSPLHF
TRBJ2-5 | NA | TRBV11-2 | TRBD1 | TGTGCCAGCAGCTCCTCGACAGGGGGCGGGGAGACCCAGTACTTC | CASSSSTGGGETQYF
TRBJ1-6 | NA | TRBV9 | NA | TGTGCCAGCAGCGGCAGGGATTTGGCCTATAATTCACCCCTCCACTTT | CASSGRDLAYNSPLHF
TRBJ1-1 | NA | TRBV7-9 | TRBD1 | TGTGCCAGCAGCCCATCCGGGACAGGGTCCCTATCGGCTTTCTTT | CASSPSGTGSLSAFF
TRBJ2-7 | NA | TRBV2 | NA | TGTGCCAGCAGTGAAGCCGTGGGGCCTCGGTACTTC | CASSEAVGPRYF
TRBJ2-2 | NA | TRBV2 | TRBD2 | TGTGCCAGCGGAGCGGGGGGTCTAGGCACCGGGGAGCTGTTTTTT | CASGAGGLGTGELFF
TRBJ1-1 | NA | TRBV7-2 | NA | TGTGCCAGCAGCCCACCCGGGACACTGAACACTGAAGCTTTCTTT | CASSPPGTLNTEAFF
TRBJ1-5 | NA | TRBV6-5 | NA | TGTGCCAGCAATCCGGGGTTGAATCAGCCCCAGCATTTT | CASNPGLNQPQHF
TRBJ1-5 | NA | TRBV7-8 | TRBD1 | TGTGCCAGCAGCGTGGGACAGGGCTGGCAGCCCCAGCATTTT | CASSVGQGWQPQHF
TRBJ1-4 | NA | TRBV29-1 | NA | TGCAGCGTTGAAGATAGTAGGTCGGAGAATGAAAAACTGTTTTTT | CSVEDSRSENEKLFF
TRBJ2-7 | NA | TRBV5-6 | TRBD1 | TGTGCCAGCAGCTGGCAGGGACAGACGATCTACGAGCAGTACTTC | CASSWQGQTIYEQYF
TRBJ1-3 | NA | TRBV6-1 | NA | TGTGCCAGCAGTGATGGGAGGGATAAAATCAAATGGAGCTCTGGAAACACCATATATTTT | CASSDGRDKIKWSSGNTIYF
TRBJ1-1 | NA | TRBV3-1/TRBV3-2 | NA | TGTGCCAGCAGCCAAGATCCCGAGGGAGCGGCTTTCTTT | CASSQDPEGAAFF
TRBJ1-2 | NA | TRBV6-5 | NA | TGTGCCAGCAGTCCTACGTCAGGAGGCTACACCTTC | CASSPTSGGYTF
TRBJ1-2 | NA | TRBV9 | NA | TGTGCCAGCAGCGCGGGAAGTCTAAAGGACTATGGCTACACCTTC | CASSAGSLKDYGYTF
TRBJ2-1 | NA | TRBV20-1 | TRBD2 | TGCAGTGCTAGTATCCCTTCGGGACTAGCCTACAATGAGCAGTTCTTC | CSASIPSGLAYNEQFF
TRBJ2-1 | NA | TRBV27 | NA | TGTGCCAGCAGTTTACGGGGGAATGAGCAGTTCTTC | CASSLRGNEQFF
TRBJ1-3 | NA | TRBV4-1 | NA | TGCGCCAGCAGCACCCCAAGTGGAGGGGTACGGGGAAACACCATATATTTT | CASSTPSGGVRGNTIYF
TRBJ1-1 | few | TRBV3-1/TRBV3-2 | NA | TGTGCCAGCAGCCAATCCCCCGTCACAAAGAACACTGAAGCTTTCTTT | CASSQSPVTKNTEAFF
TRBJ2-1 | NA | TRBV4-2 | TRBD2 | TGTGCCAGCAGCCAGGAGCGGGATTTGGATGAGCAGTTCTTC | CASSQERDLDEQFF
TRBJ2-7 | NA | TRBV12-5 | NA | TGTGCTAGTGGTTTGGTACAGGGAGACGAGCAGTACTTC | CASGLVQGDEQYF
TRBJ2-4 | NA | TRBV11-2 | NA | TGTGCCAGCAGTCCTGGTAGGGGAGCCAAAAACATTCAGTACTTC | CASSPGRGAKNIQYF
TRBJ1-1 | NA | TRBV6-5 | NA | TGTGCCAGCAGATCCTCCGGGGGTGGTGAAGCTTTCTTT | CASRSSGGGEAFF
TRBJ1-6 | NA | TRBV19 | NA | TGTGCCAGTAAGGGAGTGGTGAATTCACCCCTCCACTTT | CASKGVVNSPLHF
TRBJ2-1 | NA | TRBV28 | NA | TGTGCCAGCAGTCCTCTACGGGGATCTTCGTTCTTC | CASSPLRGSSFF
TRBJ2-7 | NA | TRBV11-2 | NA | TGTGCCAGCAGCTTAAGACTCGCCTACGAGCAGTACTTC | CASSLRLAYEQYF
TRBJ2-1 | NA | TRBV5-1 | TRBD2 | TGCGCCAGCAGCTGGGGCGGGGGGTCCTACAATGAGCAGTTCTTC | CASSWGGGSYNEQFF
TRBJ2-2 | NA | TRBV5-5 | TRBD1 | TGTGCCAGCAGCCTCGGACAGGGCGGAACCGGGGAGCTGTTTTTT | CASSLGQGGTGELFF